The sequence of this TCR beta chain was determined in a study of T cells in localized non-small cell lung cancer. Measured with immunoSEQ multiplex PCR; TCRdb has only the in-frame clones, and not every one. The sample shows roughly 40,000 clones, around 81% of them seen only once. Comments on this clone: Its antigen is not known.

Overall study findings and caveats: Elevated blood T cell density was associated with longer overall survival. A median approximately 53 of the top 100 tumor clones appeared in adjacent lung. Among the tissues sampled, uninvolved adjacent lung had the highest T cell clonality, above tumor. Heterogeneity stays possible, as sequencing covered only one tumor region.

CDR3 length equals 13 residues. V lost 6 bases and J 7 bases, leaving 10 bases between the germline ends. CDR1 is SNHLY, CDR2 FYNNEI, per germline. The chain is built from TRBV2 and TRBJ1-6; perhaps TRBD1 as D (6 bases). The source was peripheral blood mononuclear cells, collected before any cancer treatment. This TCR was recovered from a male donor at least 60 years old with stage II lung adenocarcinoma. In DNA, the CDR3 is TGTGCCAGCAGGCCGGGGGCAAATTCACCCCTCCACTTT. This translates into CASRPGANSPLHF.